This T cell receptor beta chain was recorded in a study of T cells after yellow fever vaccination. Study summary: Fractions of limited cellularity were prepared by means of SMART-Seq v4 Ultra Low Input.

Germline V gene lookup returns CDR1 DFQATT and CDR2 SNEGSKA (reference sequence). The CDR3 loop spans 12 amino acids. After removal of 8 bases from V and 6 bases from J, the junction contained 7 bases not matched to a gene. This clonotype is labeled as medium-sized. TCRdb reprocessed the 5' RACE reads via MiXCR and lists one record per CDR3 protein. The sample carries approximately 330,000 distinct CDR3 sequences, about 12% recorded once. The V call is TRBV20-1, the J call TRBJ2-3, with 8 bases identical to TRBD2. This TCR came from a man in his late teens or twenties who received the YFV17D yellow fever vaccine. The source material was CD4+ T cells sorted from PBMCs, sampled 15 days after the yellow fever booster vaccination. CDR3 in DNA: TGCAGTTCACATAGCGGGGTGGATACGCAGTATTTT. It specifies CSSHSGVDTQYF.